The entry below describes one T cell receptor beta chain. Assay used: immunoSEQ multiplex PCR; TCRdb lists only in-frame clones, some missing. The top ten hold about 5.4% of the sample, which has about 140,000 clones, roughly 87% seen once. This specimen belongs to a study of T cell responses to AZD1222 COVID-19 vaccine. V was pared by 3 bases and J by 7 bases, with 16 bases between. CDR1 and CDR2 from the germline V gene are GTSNPN and SVGIG (reference sequence). The length of the CDR3 is 13 residues. The TCR sequence derives from an adult who received the MenACWY meningococcal vaccine as a control. The V and J genes are TRBV30 and TRBJ2-7, with D perhaps TRBD1 (6 bases). This specimen consisted of peripheral blood, obtained 28 days after the second dose of the MenACWY control vaccine. The CDR3 nucleotides read TGTGCCTGGAGCGGGCAGGGGACCGGAGAGCAGTACTTC. Translating it yields CAWSGQGTGEQYF.